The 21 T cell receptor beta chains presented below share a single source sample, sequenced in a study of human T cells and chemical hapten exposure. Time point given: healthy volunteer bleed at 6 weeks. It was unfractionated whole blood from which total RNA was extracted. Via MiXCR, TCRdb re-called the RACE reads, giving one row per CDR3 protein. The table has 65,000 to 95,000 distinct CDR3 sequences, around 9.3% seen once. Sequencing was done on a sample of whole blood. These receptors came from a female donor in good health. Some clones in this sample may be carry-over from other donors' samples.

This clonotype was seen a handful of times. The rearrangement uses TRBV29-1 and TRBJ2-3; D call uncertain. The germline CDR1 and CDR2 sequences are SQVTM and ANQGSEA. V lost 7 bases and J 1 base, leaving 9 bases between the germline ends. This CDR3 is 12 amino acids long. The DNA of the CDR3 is TGCAGCGGGCTTGGAGGCACAGATACGCAGTATTTT. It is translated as CSGLGGTDTQYF.

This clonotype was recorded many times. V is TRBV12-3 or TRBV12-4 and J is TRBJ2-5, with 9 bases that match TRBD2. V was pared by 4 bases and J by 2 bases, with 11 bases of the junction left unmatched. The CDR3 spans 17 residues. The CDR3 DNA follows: TGTGCCAGCAGTTCCCGTCGGGGACTAGCAAAGCAAGAGACCCAGTACTTC. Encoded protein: CASSSRRGLAKQETQYF.

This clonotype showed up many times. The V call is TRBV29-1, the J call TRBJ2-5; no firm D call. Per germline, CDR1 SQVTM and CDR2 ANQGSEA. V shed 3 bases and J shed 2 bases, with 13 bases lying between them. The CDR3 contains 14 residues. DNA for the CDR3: TGCAGCGTTGAGCGCCGGGCCCTACAAGAGACCCAGTACTTC. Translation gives CSVERRALQETQYF.

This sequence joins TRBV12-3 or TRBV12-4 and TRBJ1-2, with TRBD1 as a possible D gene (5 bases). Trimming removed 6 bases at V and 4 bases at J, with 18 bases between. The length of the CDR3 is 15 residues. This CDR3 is CASRGPGPAGYGYTF. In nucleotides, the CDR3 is TGTGCCAGCAGGGGCCCGGGACCGGCGGGCTATGGCTACACCTTC.

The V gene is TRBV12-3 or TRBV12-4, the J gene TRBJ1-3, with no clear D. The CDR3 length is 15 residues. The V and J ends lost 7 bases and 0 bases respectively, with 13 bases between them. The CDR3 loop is CASTPDVSSGNTIYF. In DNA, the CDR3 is TGTGCCAGCACGCCGGACGTAAGCTCTGGAAACACCATATATTTT.

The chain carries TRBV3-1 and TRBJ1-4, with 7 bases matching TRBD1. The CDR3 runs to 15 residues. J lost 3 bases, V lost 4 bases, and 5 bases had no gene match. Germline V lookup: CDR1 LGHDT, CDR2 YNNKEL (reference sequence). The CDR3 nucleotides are TGTGCCAGCAGCCTAGTAGGGGGCTCTAATGAAAAACTGTTTTTT. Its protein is CASSLVGGSNEKLFF.

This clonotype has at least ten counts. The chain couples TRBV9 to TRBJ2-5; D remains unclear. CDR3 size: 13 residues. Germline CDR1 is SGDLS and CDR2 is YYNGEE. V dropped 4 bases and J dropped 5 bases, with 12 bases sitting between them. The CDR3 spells CASSNHLRETQYF. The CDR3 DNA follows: TGTGCCAGCAGCAACCACCTGAGGGAGACCCAGTACTTC.

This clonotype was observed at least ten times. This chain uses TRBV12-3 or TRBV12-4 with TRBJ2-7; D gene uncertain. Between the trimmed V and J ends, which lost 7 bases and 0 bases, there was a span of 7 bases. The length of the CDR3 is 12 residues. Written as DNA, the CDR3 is TGTGCCAGCATTTCAAGCTCCTACGAGCAGTACTTC. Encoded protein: CASISSSYEQYF.

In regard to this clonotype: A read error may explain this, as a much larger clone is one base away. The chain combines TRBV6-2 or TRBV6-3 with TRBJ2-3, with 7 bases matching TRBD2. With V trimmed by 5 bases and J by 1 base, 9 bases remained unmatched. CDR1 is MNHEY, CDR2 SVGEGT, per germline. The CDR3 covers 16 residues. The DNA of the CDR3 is TGTGCCAGCAGTCCGCGGGGGTCGGGATGCACAGATACGCAGTATTTT. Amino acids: CASSPRGSGCTDTQYF.

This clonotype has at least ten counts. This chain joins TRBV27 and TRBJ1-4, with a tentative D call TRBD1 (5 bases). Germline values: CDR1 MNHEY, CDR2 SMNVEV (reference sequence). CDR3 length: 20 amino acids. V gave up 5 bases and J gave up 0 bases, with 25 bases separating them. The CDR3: CASSPGSGDPQITTNEKLFF. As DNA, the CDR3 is TGTGCCAGCAGTCCAGGAAGCGGGGACCCCCAGATTACAACTAATGAAAAACTGTTTTTT.

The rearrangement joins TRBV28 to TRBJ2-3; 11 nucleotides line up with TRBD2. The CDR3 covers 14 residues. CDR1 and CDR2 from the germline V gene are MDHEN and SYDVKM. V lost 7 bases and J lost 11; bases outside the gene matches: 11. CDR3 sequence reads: CASTSRRLAGMQYF. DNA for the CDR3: TGTGCCAGCACTTCGAGAAGACTAGCGGGGATGCAGTATTTT.

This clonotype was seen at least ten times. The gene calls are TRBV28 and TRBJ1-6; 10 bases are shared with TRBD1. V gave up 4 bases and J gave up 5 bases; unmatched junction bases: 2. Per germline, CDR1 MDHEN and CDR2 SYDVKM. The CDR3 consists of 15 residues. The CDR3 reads CASSSGTGDNSPLHF. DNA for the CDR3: TGTGCCAGCAGTTCCGGGACAGGGGATAATTCACCCCTCCACTTT. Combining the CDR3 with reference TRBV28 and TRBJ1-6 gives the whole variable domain DVKVTQSSRYLVKRTGEKVFLECVQDMDHENMFWYRQDPGLGLRLIYFSYDVKMKEKGDIPEGYSVSREKKERFSLILESASTNQTSMYLCASSSGTGDNSPLHFGNGTRLTVT.

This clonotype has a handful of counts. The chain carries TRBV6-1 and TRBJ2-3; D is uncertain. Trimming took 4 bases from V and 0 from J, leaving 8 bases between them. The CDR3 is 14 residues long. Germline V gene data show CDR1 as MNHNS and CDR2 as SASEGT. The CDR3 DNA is TGTGCCAGCAGTGTCGGGCCAAGCACAGATACGCAGTATTTT. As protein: CASSVGPSTDTQYF.

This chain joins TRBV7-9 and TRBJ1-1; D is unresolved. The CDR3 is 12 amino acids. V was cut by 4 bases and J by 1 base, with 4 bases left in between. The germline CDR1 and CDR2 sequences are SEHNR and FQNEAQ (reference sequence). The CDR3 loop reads CASSWGNTEAFF. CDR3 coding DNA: TGTGCCAGCAGCTGGGGGAACACTGAAGCTTTCTTT.

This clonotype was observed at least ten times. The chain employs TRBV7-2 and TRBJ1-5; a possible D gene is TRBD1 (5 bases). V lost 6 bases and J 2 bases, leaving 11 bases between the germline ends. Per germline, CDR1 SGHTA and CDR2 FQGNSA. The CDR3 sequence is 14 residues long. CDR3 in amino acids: CASRRGTGNQPQHF. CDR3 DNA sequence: TGTGCCAGCAGACGGGGGACGGGCAATCAGCCCCAGCATTTT.

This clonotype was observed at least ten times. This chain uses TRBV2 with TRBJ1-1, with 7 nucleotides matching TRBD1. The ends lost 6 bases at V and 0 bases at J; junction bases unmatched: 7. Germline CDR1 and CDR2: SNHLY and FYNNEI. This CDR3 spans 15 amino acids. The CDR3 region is CASRVAGQLNTEAFF. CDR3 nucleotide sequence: TGTGCCAGCAGAGTCGCGGGACAGCTGAACACTGAAGCTTTCTTT.

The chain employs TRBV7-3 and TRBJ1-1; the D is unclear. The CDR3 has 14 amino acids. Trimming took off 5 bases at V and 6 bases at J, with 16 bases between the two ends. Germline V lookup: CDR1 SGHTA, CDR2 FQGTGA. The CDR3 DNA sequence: TGTGCCAGCAGCCCGAACGGAGGGTCGTCTGAAGCTTTCTTT. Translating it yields CASSPNGGSSEAFF.

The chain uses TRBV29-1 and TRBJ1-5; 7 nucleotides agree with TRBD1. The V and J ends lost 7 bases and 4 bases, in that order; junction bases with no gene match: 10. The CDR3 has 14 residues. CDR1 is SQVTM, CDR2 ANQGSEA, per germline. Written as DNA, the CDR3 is TGCAGCGCCTTAGACAGGGAAGGAAATCAGCCCCAGCATTTT. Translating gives CSALDREGNQPQHF. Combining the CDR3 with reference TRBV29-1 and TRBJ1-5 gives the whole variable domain SAVISQKPSRDICQRGTSLTIQCQVDSQVTMMFWYRQQPGQSLTLIATANQGSEATYESGFVIDKFPISRPNLTFSTLTVSNMSPEDSSIYLCSALDREGNQPQHFGDGTRLSIL.

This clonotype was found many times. The CDR3 protein is CASSRQPGLAGGGTDTQYF. The CDR3 DNA sequence: TGTGCCAGCAGCCGTCAACCGGGACTAGCGGGGGGAGGCACAGATACGCAGTATTTT. The rearrangement uses TRBV4-2 and TRBJ2-3; 15 positions agree with TRBD2. The CDR3 totals 19 residues. V was pared by 4 bases and J by 1 base, with 9 bases of the junction left unmatched. CDR1 is LGHNA, CDR2 YNFKEQ, per germline.

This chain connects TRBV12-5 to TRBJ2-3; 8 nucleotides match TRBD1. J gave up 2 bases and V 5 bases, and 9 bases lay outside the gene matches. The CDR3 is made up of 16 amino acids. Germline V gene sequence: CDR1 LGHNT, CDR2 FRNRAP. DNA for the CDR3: TGTGCTAGTGGTCCAGGACAGGGCACTTACACAGATACGCAGTATTTT. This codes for CASGPGQGTYTDTQYF.

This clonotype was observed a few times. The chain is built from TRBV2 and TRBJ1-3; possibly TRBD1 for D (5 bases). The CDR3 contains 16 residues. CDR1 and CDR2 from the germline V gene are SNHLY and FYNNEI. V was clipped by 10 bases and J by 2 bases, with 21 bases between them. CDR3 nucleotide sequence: TGTGCCACCGTGACAGATTCAACGCGGCCTGGAAACACCATATATTTT. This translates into CATVTDSTRPGNTIYF. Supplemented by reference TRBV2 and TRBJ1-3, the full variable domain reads EPEVTQTPSHQVTQMGQEVILRCVPISNHLYFYWYRQILGQKVEFLVSFYNNEISEKSEIFDDQFSVERPDGSNFTLKIRSTKLEDSAMYFCATVTDSTRPGNTIYFGEGSWLTVV.